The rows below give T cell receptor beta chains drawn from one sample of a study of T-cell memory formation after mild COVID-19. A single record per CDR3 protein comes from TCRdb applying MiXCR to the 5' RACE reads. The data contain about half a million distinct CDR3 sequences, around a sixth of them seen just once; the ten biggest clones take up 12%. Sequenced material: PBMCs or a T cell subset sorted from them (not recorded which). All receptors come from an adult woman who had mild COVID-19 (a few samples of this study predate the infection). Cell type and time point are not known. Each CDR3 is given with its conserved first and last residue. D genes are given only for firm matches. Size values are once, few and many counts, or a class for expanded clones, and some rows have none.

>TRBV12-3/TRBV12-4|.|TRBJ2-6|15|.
CASSPAAPGANVLTF
TGTGCCAGCAGTCCGGCGGCTCCTGGGGCCAACGTCCTGACTTTC
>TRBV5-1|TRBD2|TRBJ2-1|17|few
CASSLGLAASSYNEQFF
TGCGCCAGCAGCTTGGGACTAGCGGCGAGCTCCTACAATGAGCAGTTCTTC
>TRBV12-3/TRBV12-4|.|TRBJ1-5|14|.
CASSTDRSGQPQHF
TGTGCCAGCAGCACCGACAGGTCTGGTCAGCCCCAGCATTTT
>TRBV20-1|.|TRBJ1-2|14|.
CSARESRTAGHYTF
TGCAGTGCTAGAGAGAGCAGGACAGCTGGTCACTACACCTTC
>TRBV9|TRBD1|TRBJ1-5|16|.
CASTGTGNDSNQPQHF
TGTGCCAGCACCGGGACAGGGAATGATAGCAATCAGCCCCAGCATTTT
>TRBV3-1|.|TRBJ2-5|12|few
CASSQDVETQYF
TGTGCCAGCAGCCAAGATGTGGAGACCCAGTACTTC
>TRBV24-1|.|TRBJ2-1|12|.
CATSDLRYEQFF
TGTGCCACCAGTGATCTTAGGTATGAGCAGTTCTTC
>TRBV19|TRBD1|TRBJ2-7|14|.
CASSHRDRGREQYF
TGTGCCAGTAGCCACCGGGACAGGGGGCGTGAGCAGTACTTC
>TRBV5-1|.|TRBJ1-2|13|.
CASSPTGRNGYTF
TGCGCCAGCAGCCCGACAGGACGCAATGGCTACACCTTC
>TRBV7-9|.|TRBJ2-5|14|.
CASSFPGPWETQYF
TGTGCCAGCAGCTTCCCAGGGCCTTGGGAGACCCAGTACTTC
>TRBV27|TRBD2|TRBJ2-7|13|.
CASSLTSGAQQYF
TGTGCCAGCAGTTTAACTAGCGGGGCCCAGCAGTACTTC
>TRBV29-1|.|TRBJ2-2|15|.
CSVAEAATNTGELFF
TGCAGCGTTGCCGAGGCGGCAACGAACACCGGGGAGCTGTTTTTT